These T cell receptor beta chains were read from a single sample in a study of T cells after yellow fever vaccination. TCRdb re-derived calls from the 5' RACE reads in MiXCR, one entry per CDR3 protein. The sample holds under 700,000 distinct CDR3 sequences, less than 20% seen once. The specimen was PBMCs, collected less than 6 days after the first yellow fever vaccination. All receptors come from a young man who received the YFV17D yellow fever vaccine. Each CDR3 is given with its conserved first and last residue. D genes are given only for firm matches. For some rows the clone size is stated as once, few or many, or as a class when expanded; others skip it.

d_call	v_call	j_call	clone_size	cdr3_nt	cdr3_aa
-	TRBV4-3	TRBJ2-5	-	TGCGCCAGCAGCCAAGATCGAGACATGGACGATACGGCGGAGACCCAGTACTTC	CASSQDRDMDDTAETQYF
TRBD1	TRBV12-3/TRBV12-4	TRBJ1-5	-	TGTGCCAGCAGCCCAGGGGCCGGACAGGGCGCTTTTCAGCCCCAGCATTTT	CASSPGAGQGAFQPQHF
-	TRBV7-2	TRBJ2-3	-	TGTGCCAGCAGCTTAGATGGAGCGCCTACAGATACGCAGTATTTT	CASSLDGAPTDTQYF
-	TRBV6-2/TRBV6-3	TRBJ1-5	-	TGTGCCAGCAGTTGGTGGGATCCTTATAGCAATCAGCCCCAGCATTTT	CASSWWDPYSNQPQHF
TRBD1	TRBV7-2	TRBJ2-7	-	TGTGCCAGCAGCGCACAGGGGGCAGGGTACGAGCAGTACTTC	CASSAQGAGYEQYF
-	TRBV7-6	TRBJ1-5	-	TGTGCCAGCAGTTCGAACGCCGCCGGGGTGGGCAGGCAGCCCCAGCATTTT	CASSSNAAGVGRQPQHF
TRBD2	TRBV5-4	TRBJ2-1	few	TGTGCCAGCAGCTTTGGGGCTAGCGGTTTATACAATGAGCAGTTCTTC	CASSFGASGLYNEQFF
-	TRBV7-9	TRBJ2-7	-	TGTGCCAGCAGCTTAGGGACAGCTGGCTACGAGCAGTACTTC	CASSLGTAGYEQYF
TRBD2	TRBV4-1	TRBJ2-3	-	TGCGCCAGCAGCCAAGGGGCTAGCGGTAGCACAGATACGCAGTATTTT	CASSQGASGSTDTQYF
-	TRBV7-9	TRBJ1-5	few	TGTGCCAGCAGCTTCGATGGAATTCAGCCCCAGCATTTT	CASSFDGIQPQHF
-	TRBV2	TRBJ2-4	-	TGTGCCAGCAGTGTCCGCTCGATGCTAGCCAAAAACATTCAGTACTTC	CASSVRSMLAKNIQYF
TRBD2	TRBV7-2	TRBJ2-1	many	TGTGCCAGCAGCCGACTAGCGGGGGGGCTTCATGAGCAGTTCTTC	CASSRLAGGLHEQFF
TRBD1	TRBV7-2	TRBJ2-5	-	TGTGCCAGCAGCTTAGAGGACAGGGAATCAGTGGAGACCCAGTACTTC	CASSLEDRESVETQYF
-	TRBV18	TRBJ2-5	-	TGTGCCAGCTCACCGCCAGTGGACGAGACCCAGTACTTC	CASSPPVDETQYF
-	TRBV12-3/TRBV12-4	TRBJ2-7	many	TGTGCCAGCAGTCCCCCGGGACATCTCTACGAGCAGTACTTC	CASSPPGHLYEQYF
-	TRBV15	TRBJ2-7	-	TGTGCCACCAGAAAATCCGACATCTACGAGCAGTACTTC	CATRKSDIYEQYF